This TCR beta chain was retrieved from a study of T-cell memory formation after mild COVID-19. Turning to the study itself: Clustering of TCRs was largely donor specific.

To note about this clonotype: The antigen is undetermined.

TCRdb re-called the 5' RACE reads with MiXCR, one entry per CDR3 protein. This table holds 100,000 or so distinct CDR3 sequences, over 8.5% found once. Whole-study results and caveats: Researchers found some responding clones in pre-infection memory, a sign that cross-reactive memory joined. Later expanders leaned CD4+, whereas day 15 to 85 contracting clones were balanced CD4/CD8. Of the contracting clones, CD4+ ones lay mainly in CM and EM, and CD8+ ones in EMRA.

The TCR comes from a man between 18 and 29 years old who had mild COVID-19 (a few samples of this study predate the infection). Cell type and time point are not known. The sample comprised PBMCs or a T cell subset sorted from them (not recorded which).

The CDR3: CASSPGTGRYSYEQYF. The CDR3 DNA is TGTGCCAGCTCACCAGGGACAGGGAGGTACTCCTACGAGCAGTACTTC. The J gene is TRBJ2-7, the V gene TRBV18; TRBD1 agrees at 9 bases. Germline V gene lookup returns CDR1 KGHSH and CDR2 LQKENI. The junction had 5 bases not matched to a gene; V was cut back by 2 bases and J by 0 bases. This CDR3 is built from 16 residues. Filled out from reference TRBV18 and TRBJ2-7, the complete variable domain reads NAGVMQNPRHLVRRRGQEARLRCSPMKGHSHVYWYRQLPEEGLKFMVYLQKENIIDESGMPKERFSAEFPKEGPSILRIQQVVRGDSAAYFCASSPGTGRYSYEQYFGPGTRLTVT.